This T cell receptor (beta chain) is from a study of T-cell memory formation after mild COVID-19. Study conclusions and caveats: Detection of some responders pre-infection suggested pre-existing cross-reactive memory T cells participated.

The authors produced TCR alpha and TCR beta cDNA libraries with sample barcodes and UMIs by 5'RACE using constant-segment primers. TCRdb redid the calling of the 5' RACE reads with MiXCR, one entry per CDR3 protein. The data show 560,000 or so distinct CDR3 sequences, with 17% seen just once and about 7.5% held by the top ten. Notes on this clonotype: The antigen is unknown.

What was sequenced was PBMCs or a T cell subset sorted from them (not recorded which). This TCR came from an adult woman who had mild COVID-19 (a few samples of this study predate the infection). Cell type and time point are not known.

The CDR3 nucleotides are TGTGCCAGCACTCTTGTGGGGAACGAGCAGTACTTC. Its translation: CASTLVGNEQYF. The rearrangement uses TRBV12-3 or TRBV12-4 and TRBJ2-7, with no clear D. The CDR3 spans 12 residues. V was pared by 7 bases and J by 5 bases, with 12 bases between.